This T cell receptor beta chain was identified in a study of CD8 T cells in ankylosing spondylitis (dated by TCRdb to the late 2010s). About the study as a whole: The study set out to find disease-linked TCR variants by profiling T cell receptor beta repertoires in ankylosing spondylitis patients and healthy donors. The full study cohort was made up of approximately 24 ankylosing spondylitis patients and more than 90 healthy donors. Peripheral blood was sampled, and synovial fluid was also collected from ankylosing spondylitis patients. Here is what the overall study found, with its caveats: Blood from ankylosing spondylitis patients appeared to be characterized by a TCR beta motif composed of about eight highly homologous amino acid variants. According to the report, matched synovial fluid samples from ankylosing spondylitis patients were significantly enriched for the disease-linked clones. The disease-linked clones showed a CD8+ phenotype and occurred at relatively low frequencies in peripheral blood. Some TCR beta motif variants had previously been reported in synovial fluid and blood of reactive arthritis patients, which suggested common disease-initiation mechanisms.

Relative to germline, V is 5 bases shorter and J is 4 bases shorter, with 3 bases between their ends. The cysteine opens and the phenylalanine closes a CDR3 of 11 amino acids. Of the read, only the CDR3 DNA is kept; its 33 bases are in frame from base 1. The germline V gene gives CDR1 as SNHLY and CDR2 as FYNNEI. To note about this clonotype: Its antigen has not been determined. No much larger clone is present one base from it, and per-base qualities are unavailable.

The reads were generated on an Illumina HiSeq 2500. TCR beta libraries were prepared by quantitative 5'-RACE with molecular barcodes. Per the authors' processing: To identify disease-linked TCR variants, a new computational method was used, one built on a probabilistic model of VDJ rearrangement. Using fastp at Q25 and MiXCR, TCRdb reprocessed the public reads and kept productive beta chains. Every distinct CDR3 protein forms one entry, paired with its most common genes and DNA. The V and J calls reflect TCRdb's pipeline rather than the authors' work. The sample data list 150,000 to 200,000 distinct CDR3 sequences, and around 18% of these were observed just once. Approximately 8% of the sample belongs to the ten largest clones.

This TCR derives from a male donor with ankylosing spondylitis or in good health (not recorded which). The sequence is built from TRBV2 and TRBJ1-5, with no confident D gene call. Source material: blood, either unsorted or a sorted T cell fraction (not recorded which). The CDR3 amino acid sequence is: CASSPNQPQHF. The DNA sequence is TGTGCCAGCAGTCCTAATCAGCCCCAGCATTTT.